This T cell receptor (beta chain) was captured by sequencing in a study of blood T cell repertoires in COVID-19. TCRdb keeps only in-frame clones here, not all; method: immunoSEQ multiplex PCR. The repertoire has 150,000 to 200,000 clones, about four fifths of them found once; the top ten carry 3% to 3.5%. The germline V gene encodes CDR1 SGHDT and CDR2 YYEEEE. V was shortened by 2 bases and J by 2 bases, with 22 bases between the two germline ends. This CDR3 region has 18 residues. This chain connects TRBV5-6 to TRBJ2-5; TRBD2 might be the D (5 bases). This TCR derives from a woman aged 30 to 39 who had been exposed to COVID-19. Material: PBMCs or T cells enriched from blood (not recorded which). The CDR3 loop is CASSLEGSLGSAQETQYF. The CDR3 DNA reads as TGTGCCAGCAGCTTAGAGGGATCACTTGGCTCAGCACAAGAGACCCAGTACTTC.